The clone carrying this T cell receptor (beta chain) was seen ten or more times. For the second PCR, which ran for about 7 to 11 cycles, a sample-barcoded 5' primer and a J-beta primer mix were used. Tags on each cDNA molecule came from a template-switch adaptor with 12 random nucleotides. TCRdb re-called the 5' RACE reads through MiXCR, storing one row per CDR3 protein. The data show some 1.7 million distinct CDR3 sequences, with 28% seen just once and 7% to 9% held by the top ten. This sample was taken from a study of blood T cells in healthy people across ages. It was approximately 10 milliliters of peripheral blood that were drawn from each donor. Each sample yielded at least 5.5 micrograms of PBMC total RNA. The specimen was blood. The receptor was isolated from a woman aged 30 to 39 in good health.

In DNA, the CDR3 is TGCAGCGTTGACAGAGGGGGGCTCGAGCAGTACTTC. It codes for CSVDRGGLEQYF. The chain uses TRBV29-1 and TRBJ2-7, with D perhaps given as TRBD1 or TRBD2 (6 bases each). Per the germline V gene, CDR1 is SQVTM and CDR2 is ANQGSEA. CDR3 length: 12 amino acids. V was clipped by 3 bases and J by 6 bases, with 12 bases between them.